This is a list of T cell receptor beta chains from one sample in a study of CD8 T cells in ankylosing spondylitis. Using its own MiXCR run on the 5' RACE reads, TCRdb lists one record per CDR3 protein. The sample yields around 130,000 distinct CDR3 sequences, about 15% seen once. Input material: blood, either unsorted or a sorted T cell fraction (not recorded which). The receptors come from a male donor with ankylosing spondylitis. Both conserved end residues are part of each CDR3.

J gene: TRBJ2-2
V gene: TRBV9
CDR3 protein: CASSPLAGGLTGELFF

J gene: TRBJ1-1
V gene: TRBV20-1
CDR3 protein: CSAREQAAFF

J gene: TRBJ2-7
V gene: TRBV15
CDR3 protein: CATSTGRGPSYEQYF

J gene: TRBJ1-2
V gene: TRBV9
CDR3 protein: CASSAGGTGHGYTF

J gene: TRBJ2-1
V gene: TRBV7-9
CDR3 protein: CASSLGGRTSSYNEQFF

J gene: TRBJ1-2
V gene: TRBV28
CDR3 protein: CASSSLGTGGVGYTF

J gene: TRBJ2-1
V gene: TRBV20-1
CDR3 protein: CSARDNLRLLSYNEQFF

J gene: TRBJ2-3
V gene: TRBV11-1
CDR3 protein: CASSSPKAGGPWADTQYF

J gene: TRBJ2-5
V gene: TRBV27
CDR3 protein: CASSSRGSIQETQYF

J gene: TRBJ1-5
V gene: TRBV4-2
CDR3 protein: CASSQDGGLAQPQHF

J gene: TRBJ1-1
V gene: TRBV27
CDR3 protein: CASSLSRQGMTEAFF

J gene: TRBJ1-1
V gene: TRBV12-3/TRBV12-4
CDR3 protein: CASRGGGNAEAFF

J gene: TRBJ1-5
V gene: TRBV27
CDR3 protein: CASSLGGGQPQHF

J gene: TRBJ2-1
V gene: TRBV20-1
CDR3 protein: CSARERGRNEQFF

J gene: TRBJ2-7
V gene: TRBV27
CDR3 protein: CASSLSFAGTAHYEQYF

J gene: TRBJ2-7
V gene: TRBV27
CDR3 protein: CASGLLKQYF

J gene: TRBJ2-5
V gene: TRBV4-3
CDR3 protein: CASSQGTGNQETQYF

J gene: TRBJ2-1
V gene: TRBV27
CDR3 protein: CASSFPGGNEQFF

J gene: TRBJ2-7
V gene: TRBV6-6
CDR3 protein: CASSYGEGYEQYF

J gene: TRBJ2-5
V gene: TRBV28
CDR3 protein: CASSPDRGLISEETQYF

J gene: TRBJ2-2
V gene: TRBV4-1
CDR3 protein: CASSSRETGELFF

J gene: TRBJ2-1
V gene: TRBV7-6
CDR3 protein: CASSLAGRLGTEQFF

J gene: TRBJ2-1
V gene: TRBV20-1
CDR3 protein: CSARELDRANNEQFF

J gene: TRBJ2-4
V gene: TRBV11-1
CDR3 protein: CASSAGLAGAVSAKNIQYF

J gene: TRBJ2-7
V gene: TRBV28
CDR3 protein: CASRPRTVYEQYF

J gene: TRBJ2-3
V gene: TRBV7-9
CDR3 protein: CASSTSVAPDGYTQYF

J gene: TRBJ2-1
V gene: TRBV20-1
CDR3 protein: CSARTSGRAEQFF

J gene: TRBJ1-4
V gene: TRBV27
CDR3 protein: CASSLLARSEKLFF

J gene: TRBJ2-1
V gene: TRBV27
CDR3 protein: CASSTSWHEQFF

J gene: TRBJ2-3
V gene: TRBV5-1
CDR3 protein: CASSYRTPATDTQYF

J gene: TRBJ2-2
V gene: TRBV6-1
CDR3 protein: CASIRANGELFF

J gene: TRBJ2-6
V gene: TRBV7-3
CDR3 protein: CASSPTSPGANVLTF

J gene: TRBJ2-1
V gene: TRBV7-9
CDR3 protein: CASSSPASGSYNEQFF

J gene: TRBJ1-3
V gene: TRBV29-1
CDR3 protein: CSVAGFGNTIYF

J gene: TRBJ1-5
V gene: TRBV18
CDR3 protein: CASSLTGVGNQPQHF

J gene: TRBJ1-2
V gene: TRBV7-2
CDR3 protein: CASSPPLYGYTF

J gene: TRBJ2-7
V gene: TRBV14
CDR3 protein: CASSLTGLTEQYF

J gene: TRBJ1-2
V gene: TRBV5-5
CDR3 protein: CASSLGTGYGYTF

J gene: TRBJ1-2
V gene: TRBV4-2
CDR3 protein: CASSPKRDYGYTF

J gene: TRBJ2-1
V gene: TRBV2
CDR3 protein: CASSETSGGYNEQFF

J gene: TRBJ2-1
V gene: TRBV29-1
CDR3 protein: CSAGFNEQFF

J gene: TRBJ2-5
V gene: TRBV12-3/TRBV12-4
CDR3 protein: CASSFKVEDIHRWAQYF

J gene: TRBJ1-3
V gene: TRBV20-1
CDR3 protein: CSARVGPSSGNTIYF

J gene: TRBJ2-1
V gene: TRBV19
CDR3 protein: CASSPNDWAYNEQFF

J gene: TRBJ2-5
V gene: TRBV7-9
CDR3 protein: CASSVLELETQYF

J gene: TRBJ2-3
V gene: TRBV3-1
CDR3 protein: CASSPGMVTQYF

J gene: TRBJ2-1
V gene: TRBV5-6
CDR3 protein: CASSLGQGANEQFF

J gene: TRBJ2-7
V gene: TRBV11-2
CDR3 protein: CASSFSGLSYEQYF

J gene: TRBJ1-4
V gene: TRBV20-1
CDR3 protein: CSARFPNFGATNEKLFF

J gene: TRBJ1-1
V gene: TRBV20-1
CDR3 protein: CSATTGADTEAFF

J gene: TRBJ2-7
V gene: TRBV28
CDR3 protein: CASSPRYTGISGEEQYF

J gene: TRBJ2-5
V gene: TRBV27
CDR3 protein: CASSSFGQLDQEAQYF

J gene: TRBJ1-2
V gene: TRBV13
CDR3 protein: CASSSRELSNYGYTF